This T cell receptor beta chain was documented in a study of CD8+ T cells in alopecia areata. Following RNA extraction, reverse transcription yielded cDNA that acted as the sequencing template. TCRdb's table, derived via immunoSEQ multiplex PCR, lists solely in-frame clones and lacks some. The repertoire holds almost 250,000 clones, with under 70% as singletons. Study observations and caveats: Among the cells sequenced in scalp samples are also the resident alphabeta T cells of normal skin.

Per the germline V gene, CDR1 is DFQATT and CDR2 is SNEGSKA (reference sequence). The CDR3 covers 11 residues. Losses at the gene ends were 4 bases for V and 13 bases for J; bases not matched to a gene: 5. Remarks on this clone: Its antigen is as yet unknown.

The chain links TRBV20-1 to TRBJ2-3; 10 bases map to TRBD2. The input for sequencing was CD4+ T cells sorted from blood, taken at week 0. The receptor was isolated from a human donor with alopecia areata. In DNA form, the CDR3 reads TGCAGTGCTACCTGGCTAGCGGGAGAGTATTTT. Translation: CSATWLAGEYF.